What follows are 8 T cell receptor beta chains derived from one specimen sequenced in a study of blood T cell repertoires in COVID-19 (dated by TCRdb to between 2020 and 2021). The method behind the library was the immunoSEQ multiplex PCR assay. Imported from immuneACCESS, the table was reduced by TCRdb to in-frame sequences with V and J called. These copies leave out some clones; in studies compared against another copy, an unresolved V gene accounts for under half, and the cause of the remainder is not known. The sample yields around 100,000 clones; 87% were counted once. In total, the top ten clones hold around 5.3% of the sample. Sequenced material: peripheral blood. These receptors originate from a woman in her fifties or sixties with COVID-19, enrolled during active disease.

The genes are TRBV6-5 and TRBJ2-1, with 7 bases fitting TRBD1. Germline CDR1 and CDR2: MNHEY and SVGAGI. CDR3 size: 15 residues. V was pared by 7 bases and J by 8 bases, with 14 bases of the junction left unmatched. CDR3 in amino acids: CASTDTGQLGHEQFF. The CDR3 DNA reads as TGTGCCAGCACCGACACGGGACAGCTAGGGCATGAGCAGTTCTTC.

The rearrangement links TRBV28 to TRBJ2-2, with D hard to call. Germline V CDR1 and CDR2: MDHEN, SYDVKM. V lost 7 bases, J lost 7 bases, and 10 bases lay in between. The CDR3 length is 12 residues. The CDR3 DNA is TGTGCCAGCAAGGAGTTTGGCGGGGAGCTGTTTTTT. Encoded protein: CASKEFGGELFF.

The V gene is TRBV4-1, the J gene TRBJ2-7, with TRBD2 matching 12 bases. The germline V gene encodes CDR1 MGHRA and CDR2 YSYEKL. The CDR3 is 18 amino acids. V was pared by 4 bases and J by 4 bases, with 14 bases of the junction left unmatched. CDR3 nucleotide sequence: TGCGCCAGCAGCCCCGGACTAGCGGGGAGGAAGGGTTGGTACGAGCAGTACTTC. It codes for CASSPGLAGRKGWYEQYF.

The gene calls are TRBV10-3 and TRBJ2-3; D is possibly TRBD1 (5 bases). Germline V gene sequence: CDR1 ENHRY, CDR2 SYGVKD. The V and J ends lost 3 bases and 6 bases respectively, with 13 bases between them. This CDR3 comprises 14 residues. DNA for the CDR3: TGTGCCATCAGTGACCAGGGCCCCCGGGATACGCAGTATTTT. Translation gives CAISDQGPRDTQYF.

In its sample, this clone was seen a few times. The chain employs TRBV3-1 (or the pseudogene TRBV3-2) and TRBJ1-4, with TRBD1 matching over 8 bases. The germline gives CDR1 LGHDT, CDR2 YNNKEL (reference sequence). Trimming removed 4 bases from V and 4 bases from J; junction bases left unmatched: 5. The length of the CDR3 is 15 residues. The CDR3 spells CASSPTGGSNEKLFF. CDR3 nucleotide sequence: TGTGCCAGCAGCCCAACAGGGGGTAGTAATGAAAAACTGTTTTTT.

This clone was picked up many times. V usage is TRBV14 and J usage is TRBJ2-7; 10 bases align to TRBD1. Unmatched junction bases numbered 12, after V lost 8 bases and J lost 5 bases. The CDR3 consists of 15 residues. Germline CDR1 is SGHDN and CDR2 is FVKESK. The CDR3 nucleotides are TGTGCCAGCGTAAACGGGGACAGGGGTACGGACGAGCAGTACTTC. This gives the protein CASVNGDRGTDEQYF. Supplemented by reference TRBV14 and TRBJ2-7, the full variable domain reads EAGVTQFPSHSVIEKGQTVTLRCDPISGHDNLYWYRRVMGKEIKFLLHFVKESKQDESGMPNNRFLAERTGGTYSTLKVQPAELEDSGVYFCASVNGDRGTDEQYFGPGTRLTVT.

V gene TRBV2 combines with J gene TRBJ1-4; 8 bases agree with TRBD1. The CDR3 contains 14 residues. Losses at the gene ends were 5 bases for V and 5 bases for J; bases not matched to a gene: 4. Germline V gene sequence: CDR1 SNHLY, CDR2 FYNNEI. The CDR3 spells CASSWTGRNEKLFF. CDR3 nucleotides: TGTGCCAGCAGTTGGACAGGGAGGAATGAAAAACTGTTTTTT.

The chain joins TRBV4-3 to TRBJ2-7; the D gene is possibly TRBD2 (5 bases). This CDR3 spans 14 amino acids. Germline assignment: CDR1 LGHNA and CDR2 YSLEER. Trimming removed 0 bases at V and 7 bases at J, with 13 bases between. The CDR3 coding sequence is TGCGCCAGCAGCCAAGAAGGACTCCCGGGGGAGCAGTACTTC. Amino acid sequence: CASSQEGLPGEQYF.